The source of this T cell receptor (beta chain) is a study of regulatory T cells in long-lasting Graves disease. Looking at the study overall: Persistent Graves' disease meant over 5 years of antithyroid drugs with positive TSH receptor antibodies. Study outcomes and limitations: Between persistent patients, more than 2,500 public clonotypes were shared, exceeding the 966 shared between new patients. Persistent Graves' cases showed lower TCR diversity than newly diagnosed cases.

Indicated time point: persistent/refractory GD, antithyroid drugs over 5 years with positive TRAb. TCR sequences were obtained from RNA taken from PBMCs. The patients were drawn from one endocrinology department in Xi'an, China. Sequencing libraries for TCR beta were prepared with iRepertoire HTBI primers and Arm-PCR of CDR3 regions. One entry per CDR3 protein, called by TCRdb with MiXCR from the multiplex PCR reads. The table lists over 450,000 distinct CDR3 sequences, 20% to 25% of them singletons, with roughly 7% in the top ten. Trimming pared 5 bases from V and 8 bases from J, leaving 18 bases between. This CDR3 region has 14 residues. There are many counts of this clonotype. The antigen remains undetermined.

The origin of this receptor is a female donor with Graves disease. The specimen was peripheral blood mononuclear cells (PBMCs), collected when the disease was refractory, from a patient treated with antithyroid drugs. This chain links TRBV12-3 or TRBV12-4 with TRBJ1-2; maybe TRBD1 (5 bases). The DNA for the CDR3 is TGTGCCAGCAGTACCTACCTAGTCACAGGAGGCTACACCTTC. Translated: CASSTYLVTGGYTF.